This T cell receptor beta chain stems from a study of T cells in Graves' hyperthyroidism and ophthalmopathy (dated by TCRdb to between 2018 and 2021). Notes on the research overall: Peripheral blood samples were taken at the time of initial diagnosis, prior to any treatment. In addition, the study compared T-cell repertoires in thyroid tissue and in blood from 6 or 7 Graves' hyperthyroidism patients. Following sampling, methimazole starting at 30 mg daily was given to hyperthyroidism patients, and high-dose intravenous methylprednisolone was given to ophthalmopathy patients. Whether ophthalmopathy could be predicted prospectively was tested in an independent validation cohort made up of under 20 hyperthyroidism patients plus 17 patients who later progressed to ophthalmopathy. The roughly 91 discovery patients were randomly divided into training and test sets at a 7:3 ratio. To identify distinguishing TCR V-J signatures, a discovery cohort of 90 to 100 patients was used, comprising under 45 with Graves' ophthalmopathy and 55 to 65 with stable Graves' hyperthyroidism. TCR Vbeta CDR3 sequencing of 135 peripheral blood samples (over 40 ophthalmopathy, about 74 hyperthyroidism and some 17 progressor patients) is reported in the paper. What the research found in general, with its limitations: Most expanded thyroid clonotypes (frequency above 0.001) were also found in blood, which suggests that blood repertoires may mirror thyroid immune responses. A 13 V-J signature model separated ophthalmopathy from stable hyperthyroidism, with around 91% sensitivity and 81% to 82% specificity in cross-validation and 80%/75% in testing. In validation, the model predicted progression to ophthalmopathy with roughly 70% sensitivity and approximately 78% specificity, a median of 6.5 months before onset. No statistical method was used to set the sample size in advance, and investigators knew the group allocation.

V lost 6 bases and J lost 4 bases; the stretch between them is 13 bases long. CDR3 length: 15 amino acids, cysteine to phenylalanine. Of the read, only the CDR3 DNA is kept; its 45 bases are in frame from base 1. The TCR beta CDR3 regions were amplified from RNA transcripts. A first-round RT-PCR of the TCR CDR3 used the HTBI primer set with the Qiagen OneStep RT-PCR kit. Libraries were constructed in a second round of multiplex PCR, after which size selection and purification were carried out. Libraries were sequenced paired-end with 100 bp reads on an Illumina HiSeq2000. From the authors' description of their analysis: Raw data were processed with SOAPnuke, discarding reads with adapters, uncalled bases, mean Phred below 15, or no exact constant-primer or identifier match. High-quality paired reads were merged using COPE v1.2.5, and each unique nucleotide sequence was defined as a clonotype. MiTCR v1.1 was used to align clonotypes to the IMGT TRBV, TRBD and TRBJ reference segments. The analysis was restricted to V-J combinations with a frequency above 0.0001, which together covered 99% to 99.2% of the repertoires. A TCS score was defined as the ratio of F50 (clonal expansion) to E x V (chaos), with BLOSUM62-based TCRdist applied between CDR3 peptides within each V-J. Welch's t-statistics and random forest reduced 450 to 600 V-J features to 13, which were used in a naive Bayes classifier (R e1071). TCRdb reran the public reads through fastp at Q25 and MiXCR, keeping productive beta chains. Here each entry gathers all rows of one CDR3 protein and keeps the most common genes and DNA. What appears here as the V and J calls and clone size reflects TCRdb's work, not the paper's. The table for this sample lists approximately 620,000 distinct CDR3 sequences; 14% of them were counted only once. Clones ranked in the top ten supply roughly 5.5% of the sample.

Hyperthyroidism patients were aged 18 to 65 years and newly diagnosed, with disease duration of less than 2 months. Any patient with an uncontrolled infection, another autoimmune disease, pregnancy or lactation was excluded. Clinical symptoms, serum thyroxine and TRAb, thyroid ultrasound, and orbital computed tomography formed the basis for the diagnoses. For progressor patients, blood was drawn at the first diagnosis of hyperthyroidism, before any ophthalmopathy symptoms had appeared. PBMCs were isolated from 10 ml of fresh peripheral blood by Ficoll-Paque density gradient centrifugation. Progressor patients were defined as those initially diagnosed with Graves' hyperthyroidism in whom ophthalmopathy developed during follow-up. Total RNA was extracted with Trizol reagent, and quality was checked on an Agilent 2100 Bioanalyzer. For this clonotype: This clone's antigen is unknown. Per-nucleotide qualities are absent, and no much larger clonotype sits a single base away.

This sequence was found in a woman in her 30s with Graves' hyperthyroidism that later progressed to Graves' ophthalmopathy. The sample taken for sequencing was blood. Recombination connected TRBV12-3 or TRBV12-4 to TRBJ2-6; the best D guess is TRBD1, with 6 bases matching. Here the CDR3 is given as CASSPTGRGANVLTF. The DNA reads TGTGCCAGCAGCCCCACAGGGCGAGGGGCCAACGTCCTGACTTTC.